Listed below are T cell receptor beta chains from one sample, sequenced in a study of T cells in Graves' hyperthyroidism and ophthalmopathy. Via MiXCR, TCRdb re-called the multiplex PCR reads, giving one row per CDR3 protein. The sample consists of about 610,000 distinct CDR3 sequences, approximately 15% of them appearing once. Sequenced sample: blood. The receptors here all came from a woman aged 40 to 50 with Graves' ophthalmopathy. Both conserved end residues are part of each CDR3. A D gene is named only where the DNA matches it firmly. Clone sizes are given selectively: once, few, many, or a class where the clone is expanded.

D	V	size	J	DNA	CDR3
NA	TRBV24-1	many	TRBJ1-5	TGTGCCACCAGTGATTCCACAGGGTTGGATCAGCCCCAGCATTTT	CATSDSTGLDQPQHF
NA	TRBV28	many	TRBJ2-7	TGTGCCAGCAGTTTAGGGGGCGGGAAGATATACGAGCAGTACTTC	CASSLGGGKIYEQYF
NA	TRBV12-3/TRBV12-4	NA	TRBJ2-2	TGTGCCAGCAGTCCCGGACAGCTCGGGGAGCTGTTTTTT	CASSPGQLGELFF
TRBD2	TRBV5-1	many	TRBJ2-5	TGCGCCACCAGCGGGAGTCGGAGAGAAGAGACCCAGTACTTC	CATSGSRREETQYF
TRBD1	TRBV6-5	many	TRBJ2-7	TGTGCCAGCAGACGTACTACCTTCGGGACAGGGGGGTTCCACGAGCAGTACTTC	CASRRTTFGTGGFHEQYF
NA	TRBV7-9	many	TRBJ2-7	TGTGCCAGCAGCTTACAGGGACACCCCTACGAGCAGTACTTC	CASSLQGHPYEQYF
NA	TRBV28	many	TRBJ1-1	TGTGCCAGCAGTTCCCCCAGGGTATGGACTGAAGCTTTCTTT	CASSSPRVWTEAFF
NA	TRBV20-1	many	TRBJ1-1	TGCAGTGCTAGAGATGTAGGCCTCGGGGCTTTCTTT	CSARDVGLGAFF
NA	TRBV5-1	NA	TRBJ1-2	TGCGCCAGCAGCCCCCTGATGAGGGGAAACTATGGCTACACCTTC	CASSPLMRGNYGYTF
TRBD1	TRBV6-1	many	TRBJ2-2	TGTGCCAGCAGTGCGACAGGGCCTGCGAACACCGGGGAGCTGTTTTTT	CASSATGPANTGELFF
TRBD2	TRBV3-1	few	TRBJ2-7	TGTGCCAGCAGTCGCGATCGAACTAGCGGGAGACCTTACGAGCAGTACTTC	CASSRDRTSGRPYEQYF
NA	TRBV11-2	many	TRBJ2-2	TGTGCCAGCAGTTTCAGTGGGGGGGAGCTGTTTTTT	CASSFSGGELFF
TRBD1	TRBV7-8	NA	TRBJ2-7	TGTGCCAGCAGCAAGGAACACAGGGGGATAACCTGCGAGCAGTACTTC	CASSKEHRGITCEQYF
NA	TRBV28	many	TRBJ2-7	TGTGCCAGCAGTCGGACATACTTGGGAAACGAGCAGTACTTC	CASSRTYLGNEQYF
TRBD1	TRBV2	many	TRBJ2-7	TGTGCCAGCAATAAGGGACAGGGATCAACCGAGCAGTACTTC	CASNKGQGSTEQYF
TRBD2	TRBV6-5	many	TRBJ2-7	TGTGCCAGCAGTTATTCACTAGCGGGAGACGAGCAGTACTTC	CASSYSLAGDEQYF
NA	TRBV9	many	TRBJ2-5	TGTGCCAGCAGCGCGGGGTTGACGAGAAAACAAGAGACCCAGTACTTC	CASSAGLTRKQETQYF
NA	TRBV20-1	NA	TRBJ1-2	TGCAGTGCCTTAGTAGGCAGGGAGGCTGGCTACACCTTC	CSALVGREAGYTF
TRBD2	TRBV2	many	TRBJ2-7	TGTGCCAGCAGTGGTGGGCGGGAGAGCTCCTACGAGCAGTACTTC	CASSGGRESSYEQYF
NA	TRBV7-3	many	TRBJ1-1	TGCGCCAGCAGCTCAGGGATGAACACTGAAGCTTTCTTT	CASSSGMNTEAFF
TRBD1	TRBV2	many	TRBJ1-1	TGTGCCAGCAATCCGGGGGGTGGGGACAGGGGCCATCTCGCTTTCTTT	CASNPGGGDRGHLAFF
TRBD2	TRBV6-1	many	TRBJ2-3	TGTGCCACGAGCGGGAGTGAGACAGATACGCAGTATTTT	CATSGSETDTQYF
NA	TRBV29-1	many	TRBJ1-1	TGCAGCGTTGATAGGGCTCTGAACACTGAAGCTTTCTTT	CSVDRALNTEAFF
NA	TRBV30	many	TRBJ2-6	TGTGCCTGGAGTGTCGGGTCTGGGGCCAACGTCCTGACTTTC	CAWSVGSGANVLTF
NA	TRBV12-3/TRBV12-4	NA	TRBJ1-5	TGTGCCAGCAGCCTCACGGAGCATCAGCCCCAGCATTTT	CASSLTEHQPQHF
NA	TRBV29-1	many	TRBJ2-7	TGCAGCGTTTCACGGACAGTGAGCGGGGCCGAGCAGTACTTC	CSVSRTVSGAEQYF
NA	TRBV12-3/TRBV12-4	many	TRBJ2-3	TGTGCCAGCAGTTTTGCTCTAGCGATTTCCCCAGATACGCAGTATTTT	CASSFALAISPDTQYF
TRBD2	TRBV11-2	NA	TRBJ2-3	TGTGCCAGCAGCTTACTTCCTAGCGGGAACGCAGATACGCAGTATTTT	CASSLLPSGNADTQYF
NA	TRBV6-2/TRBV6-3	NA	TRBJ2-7	TGTGCCAGCAGTTACCCCAGGGGCGAGCAGTACTTC	CASSYPRGEQYF
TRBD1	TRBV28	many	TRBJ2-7	TGTGCCAGCAGAGGGGCCGGGACAGGGGTTTCCTACGAGCAGTACTTC	CASRGAGTGVSYEQYF
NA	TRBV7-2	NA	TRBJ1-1	TGTGCCAGCTGCAACGGGGGGAACACTGAAGCTTTCTTT	CASCNGGNTEAFF
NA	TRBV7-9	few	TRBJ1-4	TGTGCCAGCAGCTTAGCCCCGGACGGTCTGACTAATGAAAAACTGTTTTTT	CASSLAPDGLTNEKLFF
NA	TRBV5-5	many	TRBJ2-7	TGTGCCAGCAGCTTGGGGGGTAGGGCGTCCTACGAGCAGTACTTC	CASSLGGRASYEQYF
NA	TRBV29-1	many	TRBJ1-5	TGCAGCGTGGGGGTGGGGGGAGGAGATCAGCCCCAGCATTTT	CSVGVGGGDQPQHF
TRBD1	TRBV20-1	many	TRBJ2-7	TGCAGCGCCCGGGACAGGGCCTACGAGCAGTACTTC	CSARDRAYEQYF
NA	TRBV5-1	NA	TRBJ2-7	TGCGCCAGCAGCGTTCGCGATAGGGAGCAGTACTTC	CASSVRDREQYF
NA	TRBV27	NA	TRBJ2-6	TGTGCCAGCAGTTTAATGGCGGGGGCCAACGTCCTGACTTTC	CASSLMAGANVLTF
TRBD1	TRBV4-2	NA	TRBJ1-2	TGTGCCAGCAGCCAAGACCCGGGACAGGGCGGGTTCTACACCTTC	CASSQDPGQGGFYTF
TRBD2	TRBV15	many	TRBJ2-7	TGTGCCACCAGCAATAGCGGGGATCCCTACGAGCAGTACTTC	CATSNSGDPYEQYF
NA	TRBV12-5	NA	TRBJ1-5	TGTGCTAGTGGTTTGGTACGAAACAGGGCCGTTGATCAGCCCCAGCATTTT	CASGLVRNRAVDQPQHF
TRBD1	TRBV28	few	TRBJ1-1	TGTGCCAGCAGTACAGGGGGGCACGGCACTGAAGCTTTCTTT	CASSTGGHGTEAFF
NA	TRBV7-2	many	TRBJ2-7	TGTGCCAGCAGCTTAGCGGAAAACTACGAGCAGTACTTC	CASSLAENYEQYF
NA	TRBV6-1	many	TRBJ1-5	TGTGCCAGCAGTCCCCCGGGGTTTAATCAGCCCCAGCATTTT	CASSPPGFNQPQHF
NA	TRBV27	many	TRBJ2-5	TGTGCCAGCAGTTTAATTAGTGGGTCAGGGACCCAGTACTTC	CASSLISGSGTQYF
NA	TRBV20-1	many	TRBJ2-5	TGCAGTGCTAGAGATAGTTACGCACAGCAAGAGACCCAGTACTTC	CSARDSYAQQETQYF
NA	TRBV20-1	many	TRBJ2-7	TGCAGTGCTAGTCGGTCGCCTAGAGTCGACGAGCAGTACTTC	CSASRSPRVDEQYF
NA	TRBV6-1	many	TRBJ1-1	TGTGCCAGCAGTCCAACGTACGGGGCTGTGACTGAAGCTTTCTTT	CASSPTYGAVTEAFF
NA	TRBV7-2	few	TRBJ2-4	TGTGCCAGCAGCCCGTCAAGGGGGTCGGCCAAAAACATTCAGTACTTC	CASSPSRGSAKNIQYF
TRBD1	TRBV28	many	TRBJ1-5	TGTGCCAGCAGTGGGGGACAGGGCGGCAATCAGCCCCAGCATTTT	CASSGGQGGNQPQHF
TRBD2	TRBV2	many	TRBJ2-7	TGTGCCAGCAGTGAAGGACTAGCGTACTACGAGCAGTACTTC	CASSEGLAYYEQYF
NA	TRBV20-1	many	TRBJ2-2	TGCAGTGCTAGACGGTCCCTCGGCACCGGGGAGCTGTTTTTT	CSARRSLGTGELFF
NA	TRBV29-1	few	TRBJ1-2	TGCAGCGTTGGGGGAGCCGGCCTACGCTATGGCTACACCTTC	CSVGGAGLRYGYTF
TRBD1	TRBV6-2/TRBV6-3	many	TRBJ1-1	TGTGCCAGCAGTCGGGACAGAGGATACACTGAAGCTTTCTTT	CASSRDRGYTEAFF
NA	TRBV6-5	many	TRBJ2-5	TGTGCCAGCAGTTACTCATCGGGGCTACTGGGGCAAGAGACCCAGTACTTC	CASSYSSGLLGQETQYF
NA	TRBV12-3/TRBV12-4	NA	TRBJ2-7	TGTGCCAGCAGTCGGGACGGCCCATCCTACGAGCAGTACTTC	CASSRDGPSYEQYF
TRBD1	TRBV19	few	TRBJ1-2	TGTGCCAGTTTACAGGGGCAAGACGGCTACACCTTC	CASLQGQDGYTF
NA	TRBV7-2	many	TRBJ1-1	TGTGCCAGCAGCTCCGGGACAACTCTTGGCACTGAAGCTTTCTTT	CASSSGTTLGTEAFF
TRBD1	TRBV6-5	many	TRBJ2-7	TGTGCCAGCAGTTGGACCGGGACAGGGAACGAGCAGTACTTC	CASSWTGTGNEQYF